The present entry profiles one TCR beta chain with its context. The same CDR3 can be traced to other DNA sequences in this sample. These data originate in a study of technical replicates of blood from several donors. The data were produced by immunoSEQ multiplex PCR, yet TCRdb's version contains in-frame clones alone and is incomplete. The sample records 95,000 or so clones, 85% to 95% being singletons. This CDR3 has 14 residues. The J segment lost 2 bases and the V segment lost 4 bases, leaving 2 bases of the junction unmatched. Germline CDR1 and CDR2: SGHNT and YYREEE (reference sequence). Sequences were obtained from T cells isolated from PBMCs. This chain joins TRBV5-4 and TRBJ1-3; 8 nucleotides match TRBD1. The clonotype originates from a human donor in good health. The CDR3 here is CASSLDRAGNTIYF. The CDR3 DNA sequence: TGTGCCAGCAGCCTGGACAGGGCTGGAAACACCATATATTTT. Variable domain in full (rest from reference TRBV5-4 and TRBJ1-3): ETGVTQSPTHLIKTRGQQVTLRCSSQSGHNTVSWYQQALGQGPQFIFQYYREEENGRGNFPPRFSGLQFPNYSSELNVNALELDDSALYLCASSLDRAGNTIYFGEGSWLTVV.